The rows below give T cell receptor beta chains drawn from one sample of a study of a mutant IDH1 vaccine in newly diagnosed glioma. Using immunoSEQ multiplex PCR, the repertoire was profiled, and TCRdb retains in-frame clones only, with some absent. The data show around 80,000 clones, around 85% seen once. Their target antigens are unknown. The sequences come from PBMCs, collected from a glioma patient whose treatment included an IDH1 peptide vaccine. The receptors originated from a woman aged 45-65 years with glioma. CDR3s include the opening cysteine and the closing phenylalanine or tryptophan. Fields, in order: V gene, J gene, clone size, D gene, CDR3 DNA, CDR3 protein. The D gene is left open where the match is weak. Not all rows give a size; the values are once, few, many and, for expanded clones, a class.

V gene: TRBV9
J gene: TRBJ1-2
clone size: many
D gene: .
CDR3 DNA: TGTGCCAGCAGCGTGACTGAGAACTATGGCTACACCTTC
CDR3 protein: CASSVTENYGYTF

V gene: TRBV7-6
J gene: TRBJ1-1
clone size: few
D gene: TRBD1
CDR3 DNA: TGTGCCAGCAGCTTAGCAGGGACAGATTTGAACACTGAAGCTTTCTTT
CDR3 protein: CASSLAGTDLNTEAFF

V gene: TRBV7-8
J gene: TRBJ2-7
clone size: .
D gene: .
CDR3 DNA: TGTGCCAGCAGCTTAGGGGACCCACATTCCTACGAGCAGTACTTT
CDR3 protein: CASSLGDPHSYEQYF

V gene: TRBV28
J gene: TRBJ1-2
clone size: .
D gene: TRBD1
CDR3 DNA: TGTGCCAGCAGTTGGTCAGGACAGGGAGGAGGCTACACCTTC
CDR3 protein: CASSWSGQGGGYTF

V gene: TRBV6-1
J gene: TRBJ2-3
clone size: .
D gene: .
CDR3 DNA: TGTGCCAGCAAAGGGGGACCCAGCACAGATACGCAGTATTTT
CDR3 protein: CASKGGPSTDTQYF

V gene: TRBV6-1
J gene: TRBJ1-4
clone size: .
D gene: TRBD1
CDR3 DNA: TGTGCCCCACGGGGAGGGGGCCTTGAAAAACTGTTTTTT
CDR3 protein: CAPRGGGLEKLFF

V gene: TRBV5-5
J gene: TRBJ2-7
clone size: .
D gene: .
CDR3 DNA: TGTGCCAGCAGCCCCCCGGGACGGAACTCCTACGAGCAGTACTTC
CDR3 protein: CASSPPGRNSYEQYF

V gene: TRBV4-2
J gene: TRBJ1-2
clone size: .
D gene: .
CDR3 DNA: TGTGCCAGCAGCCAAGATCTCCAGGATAACTATGGCTACACCTTC
CDR3 protein: CASSQDLQDNYGYTF

V gene: TRBV5-1
J gene: TRBJ2-3
clone size: .
D gene: TRBD2
CDR3 DNA: TGCGCCAGCAGCTTGTTCACGGGACTAGCGGGAGCAGATACGCAGTATTTT
CDR3 protein: CASSLFTGLAGADTQYF

V gene: TRBV2
J gene: TRBJ2-1
clone size: .
D gene: TRBD1
CDR3 DNA: TGTGCCAGCAGTCCTATACAGGGGTATGAGCAGTTCTTC
CDR3 protein: CASSPIQGYEQFF

V gene: TRBV29-1
J gene: TRBJ2-7
clone size: once
D gene: TRBD2
CDR3 DNA: TGCAGCGTTTGGACTAGCGGGAGCTACGAGCAGTACTTC
CDR3 protein: CSVWTSGSYEQYF

V gene: TRBV6-5
J gene: TRBJ2-5
clone size: .
D gene: .
CDR3 DNA: TGTGCCAGCAGTTACTCTAGAGAGACCCAGTACTTC
CDR3 protein: CASSYSRETQYF

V gene: TRBV30
J gene: TRBJ1-1
clone size: .
D gene: TRBD1
CDR3 DNA: TGTGCCTACGACAGGGGCCTGAACACTGAAGCTTTCTTT
CDR3 protein: CAYDRGLNTEAFF

V gene: TRBV10-3
J gene: TRBJ1-2
clone size: few
D gene: .
CDR3 DNA: TGTGCCATCAGTGTGGGGGATGGCTACACCTTC
CDR3 protein: CAISVGDGYTF

V gene: TRBV30
J gene: TRBJ2-2
clone size: .
D gene: .
CDR3 DNA: TGTGCCTGGAGGGTCGCGGGGTGGACCGGGGAGCTGTTTTTT
CDR3 protein: CAWRVAGWTGELFF

V gene: TRBV6-6
J gene: TRBJ1-1
clone size: .
D gene: .
CDR3 DNA: TGTGCCAGCAGTTACCCGAACACTGAAGCTTTCTTT
CDR3 protein: CASSYPNTEAFF

V gene: TRBV5-4
J gene: TRBJ2-7
clone size: .
D gene: .
CDR3 DNA: TGTGCCAGCAGCGGGGGAGGCTCCTACGAGCAGTACTTC
CDR3 protein: CASSGGGSYEQYF

V gene: TRBV5-1
J gene: TRBJ1-2
clone size: .
D gene: TRBD1
CDR3 DNA: TGCGCCAGCAGCTTGAGTGCGGGACAGGGTCGGGGCTACACCTTC
CDR3 protein: CASSLSAGQGRGYTF

V gene: TRBV27
J gene: TRBJ2-1
clone size: .
D gene: .
CDR3 DNA: TGTGCCAGCAGCCGGCCCCAGGATGAGCAGTTCTTC
CDR3 protein: CASSRPQDEQFF

V gene: TRBV28
J gene: TRBJ2-1
clone size: few
D gene: .
CDR3 DNA: TGTGCCAGCAGTTTAGGGGGACTCGAAACCAATGAGCAGTTCTTC
CDR3 protein: CASSLGGLETNEQFF

V gene: TRBV5-6
J gene: TRBJ2-7
clone size: .
D gene: .
CDR3 DNA: TGTGCCAGCAGCTTTCAAGGGCCCTACGAGCAGTACTTC
CDR3 protein: CASSFQGPYEQYF

V gene: TRBV6-6
J gene: TRBJ1-5
clone size: .
D gene: .
CDR3 DNA: TGTGCCAGCAGTGCGACGGGCCCCGGGAGAGGTCAGCCCCAGCATTTT
CDR3 protein: CASSATGPGRGQPQHF

V gene: TRBV28
J gene: TRBJ1-3
clone size: .
D gene: .
CDR3 DNA: TGTGCCAGCAGTGGGGGGTTTTCTGGAAACACCATATATTTT
CDR3 protein: CASSGGFSGNTIYF

V gene: TRBV9
J gene: TRBJ2-3
clone size: .
D gene: .
CDR3 DNA: TGTGCCAGCAGCGCCTCCCGGGGAGACACGCAGTATTTT
CDR3 protein: CASSASRGDTQYF

V gene: TRBV11-2
J gene: TRBJ1-1
clone size: .
D gene: .
CDR3 DNA: TGTGCCAGCAGCGCCCAGGGGTGGGAAAACACTGAAGCTTTCTTT
CDR3 protein: CASSAQGWENTEAFF

V gene: TRBV19
J gene: TRBJ2-1
clone size: .
D gene: TRBD2
CDR3 DNA: TGTGCCAGTAGTCCCACCCCTGGCTGGGAGGGATGGAATGAGCAGTTCTTC
CDR3 protein: CASSPTPGWEGWNEQFF